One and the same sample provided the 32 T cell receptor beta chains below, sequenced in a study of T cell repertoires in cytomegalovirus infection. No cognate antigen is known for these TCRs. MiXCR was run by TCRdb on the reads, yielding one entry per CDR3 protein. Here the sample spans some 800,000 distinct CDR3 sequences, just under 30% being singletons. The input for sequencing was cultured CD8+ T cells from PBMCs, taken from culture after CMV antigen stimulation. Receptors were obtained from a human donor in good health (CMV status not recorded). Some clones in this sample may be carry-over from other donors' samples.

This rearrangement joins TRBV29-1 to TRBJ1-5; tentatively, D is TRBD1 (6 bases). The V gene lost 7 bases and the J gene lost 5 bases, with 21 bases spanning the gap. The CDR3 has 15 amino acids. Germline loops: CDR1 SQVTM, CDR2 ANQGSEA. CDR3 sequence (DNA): TGCAGCGACGCCCTTGGGGACATTAAAGATCAGCCCCAGCATTTT. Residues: CSDALGDIKDQPQHF.

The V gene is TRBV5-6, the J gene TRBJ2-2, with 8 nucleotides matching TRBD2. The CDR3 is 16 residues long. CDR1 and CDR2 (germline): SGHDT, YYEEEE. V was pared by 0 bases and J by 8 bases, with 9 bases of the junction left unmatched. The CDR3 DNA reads TGTGCCAGCAGCTTGGCTGCGGGGGGCCTCGGAGGGGAGCTGTTTTTT. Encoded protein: CASSLAAGGLGGELFF.

The CDR3: CASSLALGGQQGAFF. DNA for the CDR3: TGTGCCAGCAGCTTAGCCCTAGGGGGTCAGCAGGGAGCTTTCTTT. This chain uses TRBV7-9 with TRBJ1-1; D might be TRBD1 (6 bases). The CDR3 runs 15 residues. The V and J ends lost 0 bases and 10 bases respectively, with 18 bases between them. The germline gives CDR1 SEHNR, CDR2 FQNEAQ (reference sequence).

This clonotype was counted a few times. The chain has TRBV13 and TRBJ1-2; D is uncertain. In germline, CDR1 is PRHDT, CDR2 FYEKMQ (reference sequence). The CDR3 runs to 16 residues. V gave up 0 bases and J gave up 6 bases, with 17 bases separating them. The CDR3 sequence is CASSLGLKGPPDGYTF. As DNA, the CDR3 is TGTGCCAGCAGCTTAGGCCTAAAGGGCCCACCGGATGGCTACACCTTC.

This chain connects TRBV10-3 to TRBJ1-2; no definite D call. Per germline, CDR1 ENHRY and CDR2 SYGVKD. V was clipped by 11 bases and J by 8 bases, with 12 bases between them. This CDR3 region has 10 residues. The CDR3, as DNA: TGTGCCTCGGCTGGCGGCGGCTACACCTTC. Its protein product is CASAGGGYTF.

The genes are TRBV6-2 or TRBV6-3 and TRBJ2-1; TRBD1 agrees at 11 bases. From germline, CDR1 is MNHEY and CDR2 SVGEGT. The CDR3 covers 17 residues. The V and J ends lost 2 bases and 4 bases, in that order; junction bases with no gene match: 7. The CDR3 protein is CASSYPTGTGGYNEQFF. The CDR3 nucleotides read TGTGCCAGCAGTTACCCGACCGGGACAGGGGGTTACAATGAGCAGTTCTTC.

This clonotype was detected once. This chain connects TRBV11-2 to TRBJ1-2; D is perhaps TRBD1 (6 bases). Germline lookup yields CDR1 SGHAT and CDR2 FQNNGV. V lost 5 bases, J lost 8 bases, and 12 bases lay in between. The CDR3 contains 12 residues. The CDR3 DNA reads TGTGCCAGCAGCGTAGGGGGGCGGGGCTACACCTTC. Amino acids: CASSVGGRGYTF.

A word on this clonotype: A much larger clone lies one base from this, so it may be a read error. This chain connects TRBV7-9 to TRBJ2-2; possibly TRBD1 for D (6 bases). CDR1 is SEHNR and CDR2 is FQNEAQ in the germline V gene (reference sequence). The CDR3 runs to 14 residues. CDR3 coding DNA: TGTGCCAGCAGCGTAGCCACAGGGACCGGGGAGCTGTTTTTT. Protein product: CASSVATGTGELFF. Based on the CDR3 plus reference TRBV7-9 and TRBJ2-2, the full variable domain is DTGVSQNPRHKITKRGQNVTFRCDPISEHNRLYWYRQTLGQGPEFLTYFQNEAQLEKSRLLSDRFSAERPKGSFSTLEIQRTEQGDSAMYLCASSVATGTGELFFGEGSRLTVL.

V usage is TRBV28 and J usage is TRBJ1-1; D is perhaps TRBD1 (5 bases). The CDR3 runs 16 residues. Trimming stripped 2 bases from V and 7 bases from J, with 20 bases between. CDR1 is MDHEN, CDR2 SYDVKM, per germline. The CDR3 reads CASSLGPGDQTVEAFF. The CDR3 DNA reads TGTGCCAGCAGTTTAGGGCCCGGGGACCAGACCGTTGAAGCTTTCTTT.

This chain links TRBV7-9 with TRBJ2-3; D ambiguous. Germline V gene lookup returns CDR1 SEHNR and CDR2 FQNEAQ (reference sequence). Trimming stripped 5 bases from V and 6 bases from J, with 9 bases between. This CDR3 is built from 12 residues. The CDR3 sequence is CASSPRFDTQYF. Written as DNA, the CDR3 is TGTGCCAGCAGCCCTAGGTTTGATACGCAGTATTTT.

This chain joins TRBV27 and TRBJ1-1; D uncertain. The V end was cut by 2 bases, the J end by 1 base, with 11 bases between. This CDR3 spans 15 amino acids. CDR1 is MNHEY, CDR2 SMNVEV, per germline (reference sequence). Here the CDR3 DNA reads TGTGCCAGCAGTTTAGAGGCACAGACGAACACTGAAGCTTTCTTT. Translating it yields CASSLEAQTNTEAFF.

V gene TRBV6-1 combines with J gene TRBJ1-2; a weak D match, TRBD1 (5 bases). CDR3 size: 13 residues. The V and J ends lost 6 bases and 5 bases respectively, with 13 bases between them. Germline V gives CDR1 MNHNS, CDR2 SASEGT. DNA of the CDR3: TGTGCCAGCAGGGGGACGAAGAGGTATGGCTACACCTTC. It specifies CASRGTKRYGYTF.

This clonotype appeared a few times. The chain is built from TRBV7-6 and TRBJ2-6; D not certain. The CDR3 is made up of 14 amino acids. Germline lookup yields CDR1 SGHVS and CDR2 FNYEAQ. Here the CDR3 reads CALLQESGANVLTF. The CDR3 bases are TGTGCTCTCCTGCAGGAATCTGGGGCCAACGTCCTGACTTTC.

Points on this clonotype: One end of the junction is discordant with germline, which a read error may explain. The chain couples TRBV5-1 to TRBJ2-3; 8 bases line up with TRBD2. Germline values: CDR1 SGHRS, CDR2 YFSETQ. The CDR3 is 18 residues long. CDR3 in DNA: TGCGTCAGCAGCTTGGGCGGTCGGCGGGGGGCTATAACAGATACGCAGTATTTT. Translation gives CVSSLGGRRGAITDTQYF.

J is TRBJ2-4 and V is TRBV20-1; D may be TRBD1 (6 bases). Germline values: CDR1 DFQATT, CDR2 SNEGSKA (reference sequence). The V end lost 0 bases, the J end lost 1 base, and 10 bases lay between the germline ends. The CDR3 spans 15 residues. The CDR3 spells CSARDRQDAKNIQYF. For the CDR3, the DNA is TGCAGTGCTAGAGACCGACAGGACGCCAAAAACATTCAGTACTTC.

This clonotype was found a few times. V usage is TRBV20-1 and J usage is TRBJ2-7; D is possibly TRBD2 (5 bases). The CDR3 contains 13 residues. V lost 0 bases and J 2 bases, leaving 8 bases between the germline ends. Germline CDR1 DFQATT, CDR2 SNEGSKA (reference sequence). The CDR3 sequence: CSAREEGTYEQYV. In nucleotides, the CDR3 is TGCAGTGCTAGAGAAGAGGGAACCTACGAGCAGTACGTC.

CDR3 sequence (DNA): TGTGCCAGTGTAGGAGGGACTGAGCAGTTCTTC. Translating gives CASVGGTEQFF. The chain links TRBV7-9 to TRBJ2-1, with D possibly matching TRBD2 (6 bases). The ends were cut back, 9 bases at V and 9 bases at J, with 12 bases in the middle. This CDR3 spans 11 amino acids. Looked up from germline, CDR1 is SEHNR and CDR2 is FQNEAQ (reference sequence).

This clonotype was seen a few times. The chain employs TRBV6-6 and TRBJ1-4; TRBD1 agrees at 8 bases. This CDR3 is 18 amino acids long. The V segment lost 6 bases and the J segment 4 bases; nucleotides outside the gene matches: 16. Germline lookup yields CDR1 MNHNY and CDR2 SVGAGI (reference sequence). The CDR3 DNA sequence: TGTGCCAGCAGAGTTGGACAGGGACATTCGGGATATAATGAAAAACTGTTTTTT. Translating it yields CASRVGQGHSGYNEKLFF.

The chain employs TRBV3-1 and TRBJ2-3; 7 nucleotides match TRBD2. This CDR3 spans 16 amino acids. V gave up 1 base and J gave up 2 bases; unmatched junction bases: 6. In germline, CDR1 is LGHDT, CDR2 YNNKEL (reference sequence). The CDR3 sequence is CASSQGLAENTDTQYF. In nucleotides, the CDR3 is TGTGCCAGCAGCCAAGGTCTAGCGGAGAACACAGATACGCAGTATTTT.

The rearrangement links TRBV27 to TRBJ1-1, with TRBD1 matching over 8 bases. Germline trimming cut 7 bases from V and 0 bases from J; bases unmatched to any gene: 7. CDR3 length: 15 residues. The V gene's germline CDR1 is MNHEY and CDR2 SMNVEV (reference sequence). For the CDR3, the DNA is TGTGCCAGCACGTCTTTGACAGGGGTGAACACTGAAGCTTTCTTT. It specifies CASTSLTGVNTEAFF.

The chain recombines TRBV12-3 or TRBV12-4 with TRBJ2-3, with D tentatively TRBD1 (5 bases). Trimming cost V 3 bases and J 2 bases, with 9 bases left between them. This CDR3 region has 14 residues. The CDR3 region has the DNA TGTGCCAGCAGTTTTCAGGGTTTCACAGATACGCAGTATTTT. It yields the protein CASSFQGFTDTQYF.

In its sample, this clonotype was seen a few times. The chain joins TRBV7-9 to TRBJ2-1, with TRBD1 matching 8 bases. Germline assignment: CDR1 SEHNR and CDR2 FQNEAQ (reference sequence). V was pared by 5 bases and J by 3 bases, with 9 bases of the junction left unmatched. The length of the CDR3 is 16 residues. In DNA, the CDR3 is TGTGCCAGCAGCCCATCGACAGGGGCTGACTACAATGAGCAGTTCTTC. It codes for CASSPSTGADYNEQFF.

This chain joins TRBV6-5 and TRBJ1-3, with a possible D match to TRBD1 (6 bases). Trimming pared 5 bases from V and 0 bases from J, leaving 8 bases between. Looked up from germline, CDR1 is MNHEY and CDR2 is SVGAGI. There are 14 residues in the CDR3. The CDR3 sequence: CASSRGASGNTIYF. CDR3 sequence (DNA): TGTGCCAGCAGTAGGGGGGCCTCTGGAAACACCATATATTTT.

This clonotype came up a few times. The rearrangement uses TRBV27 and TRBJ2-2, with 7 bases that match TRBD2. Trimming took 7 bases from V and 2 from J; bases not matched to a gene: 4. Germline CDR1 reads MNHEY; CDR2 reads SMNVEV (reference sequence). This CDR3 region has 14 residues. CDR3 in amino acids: CASNSAGNTGELFF. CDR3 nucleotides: TGTGCCAGCAATTCAGCGGGAAACACCGGGGAGCTGTTTTTT.

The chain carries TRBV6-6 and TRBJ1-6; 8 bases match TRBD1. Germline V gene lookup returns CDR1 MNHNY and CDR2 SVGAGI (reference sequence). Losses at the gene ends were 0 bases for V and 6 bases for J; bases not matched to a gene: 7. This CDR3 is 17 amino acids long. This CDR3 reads CASSYSPDRVINSPLHF. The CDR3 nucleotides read TGTGCCAGCAGTTACTCCCCGGACAGGGTAATTAATTCACCCCTCCACTTT.

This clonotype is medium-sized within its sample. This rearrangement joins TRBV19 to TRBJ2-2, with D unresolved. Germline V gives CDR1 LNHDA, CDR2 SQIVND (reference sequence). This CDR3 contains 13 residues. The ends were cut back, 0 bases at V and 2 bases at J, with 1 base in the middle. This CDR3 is CASSIDNTGELFF. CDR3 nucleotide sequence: TGTGCCAGTAGTATAGATAACACCGGGGAGCTGTTTTTT.

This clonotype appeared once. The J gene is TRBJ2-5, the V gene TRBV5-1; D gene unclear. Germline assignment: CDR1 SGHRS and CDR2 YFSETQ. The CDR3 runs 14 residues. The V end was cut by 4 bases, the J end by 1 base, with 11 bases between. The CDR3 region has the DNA TGCGCCAGCAGCCAGTGGGCGACCCAAGAGACCCAGTACTTC. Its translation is CASSQWATQETQYF.

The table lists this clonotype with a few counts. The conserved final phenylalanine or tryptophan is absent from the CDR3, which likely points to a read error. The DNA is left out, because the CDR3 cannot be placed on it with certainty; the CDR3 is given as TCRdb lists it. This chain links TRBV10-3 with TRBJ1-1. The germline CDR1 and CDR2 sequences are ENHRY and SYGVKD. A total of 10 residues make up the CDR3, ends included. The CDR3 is CAISESTTEA.

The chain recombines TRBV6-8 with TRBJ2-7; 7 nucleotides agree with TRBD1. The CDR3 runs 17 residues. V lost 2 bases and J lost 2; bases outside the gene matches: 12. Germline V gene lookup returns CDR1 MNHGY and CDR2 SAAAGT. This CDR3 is CASSYTNRDSYTYEQYV. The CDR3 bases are TGTGCCAGCAGTTACACGAACCGGGACAGCTACACCTACGAGCAGTACGTC.

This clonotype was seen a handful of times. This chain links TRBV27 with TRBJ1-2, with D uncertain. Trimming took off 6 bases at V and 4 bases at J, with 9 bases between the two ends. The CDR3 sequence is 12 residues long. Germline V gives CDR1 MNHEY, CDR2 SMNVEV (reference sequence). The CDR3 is CASRSHPYGYTF. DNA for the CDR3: TGTGCCAGCAGGTCCCATCCCTATGGCTACACCTTC.

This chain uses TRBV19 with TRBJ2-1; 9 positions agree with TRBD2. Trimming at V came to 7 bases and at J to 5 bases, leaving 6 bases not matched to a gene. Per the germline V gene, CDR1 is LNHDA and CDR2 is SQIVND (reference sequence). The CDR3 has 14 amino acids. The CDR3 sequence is CASTLAGTNNEQFF. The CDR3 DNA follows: TGTGCCAGTACCCTAGCGGGGACGAACAATGAGCAGTTCTTC.

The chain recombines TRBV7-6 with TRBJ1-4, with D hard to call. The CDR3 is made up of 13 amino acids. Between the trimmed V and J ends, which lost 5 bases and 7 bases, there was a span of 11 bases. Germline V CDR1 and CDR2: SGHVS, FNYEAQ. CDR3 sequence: CASSEQGIEKLFF. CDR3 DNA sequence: TGTGCCAGCAGCGAGCAAGGGATTGAAAAACTGTTTTTT.